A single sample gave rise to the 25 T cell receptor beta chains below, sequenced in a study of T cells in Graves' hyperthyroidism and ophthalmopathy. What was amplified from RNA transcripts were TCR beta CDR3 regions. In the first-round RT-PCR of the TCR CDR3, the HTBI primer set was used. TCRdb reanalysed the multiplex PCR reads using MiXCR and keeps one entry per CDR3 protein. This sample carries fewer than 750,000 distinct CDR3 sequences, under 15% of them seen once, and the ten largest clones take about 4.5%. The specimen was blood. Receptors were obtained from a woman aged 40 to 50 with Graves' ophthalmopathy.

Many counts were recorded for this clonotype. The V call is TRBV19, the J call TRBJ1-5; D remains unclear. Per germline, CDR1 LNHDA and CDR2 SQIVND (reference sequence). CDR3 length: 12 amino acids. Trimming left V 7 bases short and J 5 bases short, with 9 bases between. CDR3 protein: CASMEDDQPQHF. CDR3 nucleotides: TGTGCCAGTATGGAGGACGATCAGCCCCAGCATTTT.

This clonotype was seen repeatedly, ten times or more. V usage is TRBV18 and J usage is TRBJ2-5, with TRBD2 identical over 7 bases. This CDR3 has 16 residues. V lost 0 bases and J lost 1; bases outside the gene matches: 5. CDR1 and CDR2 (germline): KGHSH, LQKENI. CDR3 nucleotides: TGTGCCAGCTCACCACCACCAGCGGGGATCCAAGAGACCCAGTACTTC. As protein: CASSPPPAGIQETQYF.

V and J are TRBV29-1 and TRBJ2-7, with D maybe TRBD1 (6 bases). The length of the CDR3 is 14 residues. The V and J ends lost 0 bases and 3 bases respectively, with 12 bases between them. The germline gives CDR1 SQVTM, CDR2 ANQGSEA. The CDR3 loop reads CSVEDRDKHYEQYF. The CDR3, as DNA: TGCAGCGTTGAAGATCGGGACAAACACTACGAGCAGTACTTC.

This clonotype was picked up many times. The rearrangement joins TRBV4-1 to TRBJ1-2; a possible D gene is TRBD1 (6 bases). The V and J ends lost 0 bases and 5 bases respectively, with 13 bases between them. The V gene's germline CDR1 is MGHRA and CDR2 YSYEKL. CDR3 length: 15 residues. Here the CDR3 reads CASSQEEEGVYGYTF. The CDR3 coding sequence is TGCGCCAGCAGCCAAGAGGAAGAGGGGGTTTATGGCTACACCTTC.

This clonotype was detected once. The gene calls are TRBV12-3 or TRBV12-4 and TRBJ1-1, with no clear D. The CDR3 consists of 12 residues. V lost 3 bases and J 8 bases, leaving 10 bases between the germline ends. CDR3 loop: CASSFGRREAFF. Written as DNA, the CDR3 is TGTGCCAGCAGTTTTGGCCGGCGGGAAGCTTTCTTT.

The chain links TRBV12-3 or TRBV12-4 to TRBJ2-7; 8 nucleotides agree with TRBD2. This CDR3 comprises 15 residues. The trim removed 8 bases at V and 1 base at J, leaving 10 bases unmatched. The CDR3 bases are TGTGCCAGCTCACCGACTAGCGCGCTTTCCTACGAGCAGTACTTC. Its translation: CASSPTSALSYEQYF.

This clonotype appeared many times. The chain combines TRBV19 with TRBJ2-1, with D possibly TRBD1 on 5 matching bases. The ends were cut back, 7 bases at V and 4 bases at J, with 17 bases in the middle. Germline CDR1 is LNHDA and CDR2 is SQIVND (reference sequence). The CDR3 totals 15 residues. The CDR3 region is CASKVIGALYNEQFF. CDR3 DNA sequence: TGTGCCAGTAAGGTAATAGGGGCCCTGTACAATGAGCAGTTCTTC.

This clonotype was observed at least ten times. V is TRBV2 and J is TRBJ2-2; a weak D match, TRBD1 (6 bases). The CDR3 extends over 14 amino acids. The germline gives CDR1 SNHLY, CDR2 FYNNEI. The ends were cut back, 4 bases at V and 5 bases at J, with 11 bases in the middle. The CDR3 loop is CASSGGLRTGELFF. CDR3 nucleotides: TGTGCCAGCAGTGGGGGGCTAAGGACCGGGGAGCTGTTTTTT.

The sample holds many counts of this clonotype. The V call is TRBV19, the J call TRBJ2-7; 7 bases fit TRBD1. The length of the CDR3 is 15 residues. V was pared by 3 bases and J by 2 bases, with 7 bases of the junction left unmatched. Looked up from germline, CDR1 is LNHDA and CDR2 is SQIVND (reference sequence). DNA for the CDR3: TGTGCCAGTAGTATGGAACAGGGGCGGACCTACGAGCAGTACTTC. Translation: CASSMEQGRTYEQYF. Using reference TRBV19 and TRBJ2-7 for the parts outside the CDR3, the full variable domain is DGGITQSPKYLFRKEGQNVTLSCEQNLNHDAMYWYRQDPGQGLRLIYYSQIVNDFQKGDIAEGYSVSREKKESFPLTVTSAQKNPTAFYLCASSMEQGRTYEQYFGPGTRLTVT.

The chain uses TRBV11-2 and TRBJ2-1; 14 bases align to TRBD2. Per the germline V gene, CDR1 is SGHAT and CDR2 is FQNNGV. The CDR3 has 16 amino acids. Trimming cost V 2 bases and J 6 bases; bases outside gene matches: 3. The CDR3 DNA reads TGTGCCAGCAGCTTACCAGGACTAGCGGGAGGCAATGAGCAGTTCTTC. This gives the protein CASSLPGLAGGNEQFF.

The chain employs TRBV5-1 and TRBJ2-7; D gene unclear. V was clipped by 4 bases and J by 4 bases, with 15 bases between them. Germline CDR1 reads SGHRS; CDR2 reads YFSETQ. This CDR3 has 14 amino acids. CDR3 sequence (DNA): TGCGCCAGCAGCACCCTATTAAGAACTTACGAGCAGTACTTC. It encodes CASSTLLRTYEQYF. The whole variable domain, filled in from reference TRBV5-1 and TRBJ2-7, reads KAGVTQTPRYLIKTRGQQVTLSCSPISGHRSVSWYQQTPGQGLQFLFEYFSETQRNKGNFPGRFSGRQFSNSRSEMNVSTLELGDSALYLCASSTLLRTYEQYFGPGTRLTVT.

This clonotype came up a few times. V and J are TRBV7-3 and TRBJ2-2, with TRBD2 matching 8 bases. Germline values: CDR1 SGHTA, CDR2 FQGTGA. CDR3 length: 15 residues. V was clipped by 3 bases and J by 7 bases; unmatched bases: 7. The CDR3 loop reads CASSLSTSAGGELFF. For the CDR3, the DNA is TGTGCCAGCAGCTTGTCGACTAGCGCGGGCGGGGAGCTGTTTTTT.

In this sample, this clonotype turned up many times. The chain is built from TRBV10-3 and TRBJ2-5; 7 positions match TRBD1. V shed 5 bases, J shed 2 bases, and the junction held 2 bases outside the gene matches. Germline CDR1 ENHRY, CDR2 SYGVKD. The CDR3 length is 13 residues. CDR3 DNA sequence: TGTGCCATCAGTACACAGGGGCAAGAGACCCAGTACTTC. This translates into CAISTQGQETQYF.

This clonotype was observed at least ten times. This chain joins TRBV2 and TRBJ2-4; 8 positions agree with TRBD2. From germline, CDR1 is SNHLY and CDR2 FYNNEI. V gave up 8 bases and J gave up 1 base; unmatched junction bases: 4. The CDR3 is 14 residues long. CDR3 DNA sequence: TGTGCCAGCGCAGCGGGAGAGGCCAAAAACATTCAGTACTTC. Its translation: CASAAGEAKNIQYF.

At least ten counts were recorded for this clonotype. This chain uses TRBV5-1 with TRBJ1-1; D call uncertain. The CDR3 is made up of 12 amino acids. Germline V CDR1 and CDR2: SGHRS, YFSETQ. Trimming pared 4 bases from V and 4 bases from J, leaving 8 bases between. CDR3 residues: CASSPGLTEAFF. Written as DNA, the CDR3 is TGCGCCAGCAGCCCCGGACTCACTGAAGCTTTCTTT.

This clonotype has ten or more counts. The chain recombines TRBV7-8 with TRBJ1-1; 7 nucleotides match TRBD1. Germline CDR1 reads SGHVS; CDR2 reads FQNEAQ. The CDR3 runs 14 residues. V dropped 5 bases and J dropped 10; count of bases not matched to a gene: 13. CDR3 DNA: TGTGCCAGCAGCCCCTATGACAGGGTTCAGGGAGCTTTCTTT. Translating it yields CASSPYDRVQGAFF. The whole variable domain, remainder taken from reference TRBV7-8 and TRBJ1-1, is GAGVSQSPRYKVAKRGQDVALRCDPISGHVSLFWYQQALGQGPEFLTYFQNEAQLDKSGLPSDRFFAERPEGSVSTLKIQRTQQEDSAVYLCASSPYDRVQGAFFGQGTRLTVV.

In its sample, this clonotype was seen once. DNA of the CDR3: TGTGCCAGCAGTGAGCTGACAGGGGTAGGCACTGAAGCTTTCTTT. Translation: CASSELTGVGTEAFF. This chain uses TRBV2 with TRBJ1-1; 8 bases agree with TRBD1. J was trimmed by 4 bases and V by 3 bases; bases with no gene match: 7. This CDR3 has 15 amino acids. Germline loops: CDR1 SNHLY, CDR2 FYNNEI. The full variable domain, its missing parts supplied by reference TRBV2 and TRBJ1-1, is EPEVTQTPSHQVTQMGQEVILRCVPISNHLYFYWYRQILGQKVEFLVSFYNNEISEKSEIFDDQFSVERPDGSNFTLKIRSTKLEDSAMYFCASSELTGVGTEAFFGQGTRLTVV.

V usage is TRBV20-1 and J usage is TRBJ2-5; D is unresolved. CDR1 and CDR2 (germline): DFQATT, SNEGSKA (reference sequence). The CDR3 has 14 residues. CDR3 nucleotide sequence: TGCACCTCTCAACTGAGCCTACATCAAGAGACCCAGTACTTC. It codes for CTSQLSLHQETQYF.

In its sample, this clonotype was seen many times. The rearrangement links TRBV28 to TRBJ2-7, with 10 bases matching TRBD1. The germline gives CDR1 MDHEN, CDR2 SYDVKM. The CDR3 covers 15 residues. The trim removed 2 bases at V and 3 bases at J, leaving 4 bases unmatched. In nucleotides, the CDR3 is TGTGCCAGCAGTTTAAGCGACAGGGGGCTCTACGAGCAGTACTTC. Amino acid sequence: CASSLSDRGLYEQYF. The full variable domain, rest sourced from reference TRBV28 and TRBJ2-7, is DVKVTQSSRYLVKRTGEKVFLECVQDMDHENMFWYRQDPGLGLRLIYFSYDVKMKEKGDIPEGYSVSREKKERFSLILESASTNQTSMYLCASSLSDRGLYEQYFGPGTRLTVT.

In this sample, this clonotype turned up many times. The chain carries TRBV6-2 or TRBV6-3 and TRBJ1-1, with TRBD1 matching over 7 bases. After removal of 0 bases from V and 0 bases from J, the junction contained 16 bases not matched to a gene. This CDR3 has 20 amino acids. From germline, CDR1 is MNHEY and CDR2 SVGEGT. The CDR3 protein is CASSYSFVDAGRGMNTEAFF. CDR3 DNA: TGTGCCAGCAGTTACTCGTTCGTGGATGCCGGCAGGGGGATGAACACTGAAGCTTTCTTT.

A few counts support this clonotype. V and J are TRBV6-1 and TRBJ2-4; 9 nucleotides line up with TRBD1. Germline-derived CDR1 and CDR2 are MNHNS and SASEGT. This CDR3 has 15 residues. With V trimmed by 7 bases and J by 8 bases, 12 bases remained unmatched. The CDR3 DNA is TGTGCCAGCACCCCGGGACAGGGTCGGAACGACATTCAGTACTTC. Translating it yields CASTPGQGRNDIQYF.

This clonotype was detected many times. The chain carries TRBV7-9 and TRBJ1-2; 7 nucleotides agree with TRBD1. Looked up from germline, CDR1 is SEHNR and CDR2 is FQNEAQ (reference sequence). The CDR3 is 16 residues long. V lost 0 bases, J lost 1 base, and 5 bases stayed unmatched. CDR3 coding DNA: TGTGCCAGCAGCTTAGCGACAGGGACTATTAACTATGGCTACACCTTC. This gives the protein CASSLATGTINYGYTF.

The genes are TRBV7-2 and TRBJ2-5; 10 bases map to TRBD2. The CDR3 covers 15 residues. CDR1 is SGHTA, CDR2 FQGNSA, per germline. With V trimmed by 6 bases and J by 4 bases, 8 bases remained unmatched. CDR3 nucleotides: TGTGCCAGCAGTCGGTCTAGCGGGAGTGCAGAGACCCAGTACTTC. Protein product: CASSRSSGSAETQYF.

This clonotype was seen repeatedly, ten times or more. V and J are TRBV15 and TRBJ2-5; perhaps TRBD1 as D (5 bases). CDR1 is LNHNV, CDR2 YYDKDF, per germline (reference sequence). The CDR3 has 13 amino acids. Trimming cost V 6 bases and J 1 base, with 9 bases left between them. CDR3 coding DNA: TGTGCCACCAGTCGACAGATCCAAGAGACCCAGTACTTC. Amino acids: CATSRQIQETQYF.

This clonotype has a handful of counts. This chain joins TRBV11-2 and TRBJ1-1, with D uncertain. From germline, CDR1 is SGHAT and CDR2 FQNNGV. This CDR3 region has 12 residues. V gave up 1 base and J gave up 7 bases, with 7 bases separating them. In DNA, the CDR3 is TGTGCCAGCAGCTTAGGCCCTGGTGAAGCTTTCTTT. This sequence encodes CASSLGPGEAFF.